The 31 T cell receptor beta chains given below trace back to one sample, sequenced in a study of T cell repertoires in cytomegalovirus infection. TCRdb reanalysed the reads using MiXCR and keeps one entry per CDR3 protein. The sample has about 50,000 distinct CDR3 sequences, roughly a fifth seen once. What these receptors recognize is not known. The input for sequencing was CD8+ T cells from cultured PBMCs, taken from culture after CMV antigen stimulation. The receptor source for this set is a human donor in good health (CMV status not recorded). Some clones in this sample may be carry-over from other donors' samples.

This clonotype was seen once. The chain carries TRBV27 and TRBJ1-4, with D possibly being TRBD1 (5 bases). Germline values: CDR1 MNHEY, CDR2 SMNVEV (reference sequence). The CDR3 covers 14 residues. V lost 5 bases and J lost 7, with 14 bases in between. This CDR3 is CASSPRDRGEKLFF. CDR3 nucleotides: TGTGCCAGCAGTCCTCGGGACCGTGGTGAAAAACTGTTTTTT.

The gene calls are TRBV12-3 or TRBV12-4 and TRBJ1-5; D might be TRBD1 (5 bases). V lost 6 bases and J lost 6, with 15 bases in between. This CDR3 spans 14 amino acids. CDR3 nucleotides: TGTGCCAGCAGATCTCAGGGACGCTTTCAGCCCCAGCATTTT. It encodes CASRSQGRFQPQHF.

The V and J genes are TRBV7-2 and TRBJ1-3; maybe TRBD1 (6 bases). Germline lookup yields CDR1 SGHTA and CDR2 FQGNSA. This CDR3 is 14 amino acids long. The V and J ends lost 4 bases and 7 bases respectively, with 14 bases between them. CDR3 region: CASSSQGSFNTIYF. CDR3 nucleotide sequence: TGTGCCAGCAGCTCACAGGGTTCTTTCAACACCATATATTTT.

V is TRBV27 and J is TRBJ1-1; D is uncertain. This CDR3 has 14 residues. CDR1 MNHEY and CDR2 SMNVEV come from the germline V gene (reference sequence). Trimming shortened V by 5 bases and J by 0 bases, and 10 bases separated the two germline ends. In DNA form, the CDR3 reads TGTGCCAGCAGTCAAGGCGGGGTGAACACTGAAGCTTTCTTT. Its translation: CASSQGGVNTEAFF.

In its sample, this clonotype was seen many times. V gene TRBV19 combines with J gene TRBJ2-1; possibly TRBD2 for D (6 bases). The CDR3 consists of 15 residues. The ends were cut back, 4 bases at V and 4 bases at J, with 14 bases in the middle. Germline loops: CDR1 LNHDA, CDR2 SQIVND (reference sequence). The CDR3 loop reads CASSKEGLAYNEQFF. The CDR3 DNA reads as TGTGCCAGTAGTAAAGAGGGACTTGCATACAATGAGCAGTTCTTC.

The chain recombines TRBV12-3 or TRBV12-4 with TRBJ2-1; 8 positions match TRBD2. The CDR3 runs to 15 residues. After removal of 9 bases from V and 2 bases from J, the junction contained 9 bases not matched to a gene. The CDR3 spells CASFYSGAPYNEQFF. The CDR3 DNA sequence: TGTGCCAGTTTTTATAGCGGGGCACCCTACAATGAGCAGTTCTTC.

This chain connects TRBV9 to TRBJ2-7; D possibly corresponds to TRBD1 (6 bases). CDR1 SGDLS and CDR2 YYNGEE come from the germline V gene. V gave up 0 bases and J gave up 2 bases, with 9 bases separating them. The CDR3 runs 14 residues. For the CDR3, the DNA is TGTGCCAGCAGCGTAGGACAGGAGACCTACGAGCAGTACTTC. As protein: CASSVGQETYEQYF.

This clonotype was seen a few times. The chain couples TRBV7-2 to TRBJ2-1, with 12 bases aligning to TRBD2. The CDR3 has 16 residues. V was clipped by 1 base and J by 12 bases; unmatched bases: 10. Germline loops: CDR1 SGHTA, CDR2 FQGNSA. The CDR3 here is CASSLVASGGAVTQFF. In nucleotides, the CDR3 is TGTGCCAGCAGCTTAGTGGCTAGCGGGGGGGCCGTCACGCAGTTCTTC.

The V gene is TRBV7-9, the J gene TRBJ1-4; D not certain. The CDR3 is 15 amino acids. Trimming pared 1 base from V and 8 bases from J, leaving 14 bases between. CDR1 is SEHNR and CDR2 is FQNEAQ in the germline V gene (reference sequence). In DNA, the CDR3 is TGTGCCAGCAGCTTAGGGCCCAGGTTCGGAGAAAAACTGTTTTTT. Its translation: CASSLGPRFGEKLFF.

This clonotype was counted between two and nine times. The gene calls are TRBV6-5 and TRBJ1-2, with TRBD1 matching over 11 bases. V lost 2 bases and J lost 1; bases outside the gene matches: 0. In germline, CDR1 is MNHEY, CDR2 SVGAGI. The CDR3 consists of 15 residues. As DNA, the CDR3 is TGTGCCAGCAGTTACGGGACAGGGGGTAACTATGGCTACACCTTC. The encoded protein is CASSYGTGGNYGYTF.

This clonotype was detected only a few times. The chain has TRBV7-2 and TRBJ2-7; possible D gene TRBD2, 6 bases. Trimming pared 5 bases from V and 7 bases from J, leaving 12 bases between. The CDR3 runs to 12 residues. In germline, CDR1 is SGHTA, CDR2 FQGNSA. The CDR3 DNA reads TGTGCCAGCAGCCCGGGGGTCGGAGAGCAGTACTTC. Amino acids: CASSPGVGEQYF.

The rearrangement links TRBV11-2 to TRBJ2-3, with 8 bases aligning to TRBD1. Losses at the gene ends were 0 bases for V and 5 bases for J; bases not matched to a gene: 10. The germline V gene encodes CDR1 SGHAT and CDR2 FQNNGV. The CDR3 sequence is 17 residues long. The CDR3 spells CASSLETDRGKRDTQYF. The CDR3 DNA follows: TGTGCCAGCAGCTTAGAAACCGACAGGGGCAAGAGAGATACGCAGTATTTT. Supplemented by reference TRBV11-2 and TRBJ2-3, the full variable domain reads EAGVAQSPRYKIIEKRQSVAFWCNPISGHATLYWYQQILGQGPKLLIQFQNNGVVDDSQLPKDRFSAERLKGVDSTLKIQPAKLEDSAVYLCASSLETDRGKRDTQYFGPGTRLTVL.

The table lists this clonotype with a few counts. V is TRBV12-3 or TRBV12-4 and J is TRBJ2-3; the match to TRBD1 covers 8 bases. V dropped 2 bases and J dropped 2; count of bases not matched to a gene: 9. This CDR3 spans 17 amino acids. In DNA, the CDR3 is TGTGCCAGCAGTTTACCCCCGACAGGGGCCCACACAGATACGCAGTATTTT. Protein product: CASSLPPTGAHTDTQYF.

The genes are TRBV19 and TRBJ1-2, with TRBD1 as a possible D gene (5 bases). This CDR3 has 13 residues. Between the trimmed V and J ends, which lost 5 bases and 1 base, there was a span of 8 bases. From germline, CDR1 is LNHDA and CDR2 SQIVND (reference sequence). CDR3 amino acids: CASSWDFNYGYTF. DNA for the CDR3: TGTGCCAGTAGTTGGGACTTTAACTATGGCTACACCTTC.

The chain is built from TRBV7-8 and TRBJ2-1; no clear D. With 4 bases removed from V and 4 bases from J, the gap between germline ends came to 17 bases. This CDR3 spans 16 amino acids. The germline CDR1 and CDR2 sequences are SGHVS and FQNEAQ. The CDR3 is CASSSFEWTGYNEQFF. The DNA for the CDR3 is TGTGCCAGCAGCTCGTTTGAGTGGACCGGGTACAATGAGCAGTTCTTC.

In its sample, this clonotype was seen a few times. V usage is TRBV6-2 or TRBV6-3 and J usage is TRBJ2-7; D may correspond to TRBD1 or TRBD2 (5 bases each). This CDR3 contains 16 residues. Germline CDR1 reads MNHEY; CDR2 reads SVGEGT. Trimming pared 6 bases from V and 5 bases from J, leaving 23 bases between. CDR3 in DNA: TGTGCCAGCAGCCCTCTTTACAAGGGGAAGGAGGACGAGCAGTACTTC. Its translation: CASSPLYKGKEDEQYF.

This clonotype has only a few counts. The chain carries TRBV7-9 and TRBJ1-1; D remains ambiguous. The V gene lost 11 bases and the J gene lost 1 base, with 20 bases spanning the gap. The length of the CDR3 is 15 residues. Germline loops: CDR1 SEHNR, CDR2 FQNEAQ (reference sequence). The CDR3 reads CAPYPICGENTEAFF. DNA of the CDR3: TGTGCCCCCTACCCAATCTGCGGGGAGAACACTGAAGCTTTCTTT. The whole variable domain, remainder taken from reference TRBV7-9 and TRBJ1-1, is DTGVSQNPRHKITKRGQNVTFRCDPISEHNRLYWYRQTLGQGPEFLTYFQNEAQLEKSRLLSDRFSAERPKGSFSTLEIQRTEQGDSAMYLCAPYPICGENTEAFFGQGTRLTVV.

This clonotype was seen more than once but under ten times. The chain carries TRBV11-2 and TRBJ1-3, with TRBD1 as a possible D gene (5 bases). Germline V lookup: CDR1 SGHAT, CDR2 FQNNGV. The CDR3 length is 15 residues. The V end was cut by 1 base, the J end by 2 bases, with 9 bases between. The CDR3 region is CASSLGRGPGNTIYF. In nucleotides, the CDR3 is TGTGCCAGCAGCTTAGGGCGGGGACCTGGAAACACCATATATTTT.

V gene TRBV6-2 or TRBV6-3 combines with J gene TRBJ2-5, with D possibly TRBD2 on 6 matching bases. CDR3 length equals 15 residues. Trimming took 2 bases from V and 4 from J, leaving 14 bases between them. Germline values: CDR1 MNHEY, CDR2 SVGEGT. The CDR3 region has the DNA TGTGCCAGCAGTTACCCGCGGTCGCGGGGAGAGACCCAGTACTTC. Translation gives CASSYPRSRGETQYF.

The V and J genes are TRBV12-3 or TRBV12-4 and TRBJ2-2; tentative D call: TRBD1 (5 bases). There are 14 residues in the CDR3. Trimming shortened V by 3 bases and J by 1 base, and 6 bases separated the two germline ends. CDR3 bases: TGTGCCAGCAGTTTTCAGGGGAACACCGGGGAGCTGTTTTTT. Its translation: CASSFQGNTGELFF.

This clonotype was detected once. The chain joins TRBV6-6 to TRBJ1-5, with no clear D. Trimming removed 6 bases from V and 0 bases from J, with 9 bases in between. This CDR3 is built from 14 residues. Germline CDR1 reads MNHNY; CDR2 reads SVGAGI (reference sequence). The CDR3, as DNA: TGTGCCAGCAGGAACAGTAATAGCAATCAGCCCCAGCATTTT. Protein sequence: CASRNSNSNQPQHF.

The genes are TRBV7-8 and TRBJ1-1, with D tentatively TRBD1 (5 bases). The CDR3 sequence is 12 residues long. The germline V and J ends were trimmed by 8 bases and 4 bases, with 11 bases remaining between them. Germline CDR1 and CDR2: SGHVS and FQNEAQ. The CDR3 region has the DNA TGTGCCAGCGCCCCGGGGGGCACTGAAGCTTTCTTT. This translates into CASAPGGTEAFF.

The chain is built from TRBV7-2 and TRBJ2-2, with D possibly matching TRBD1 (5 bases). Trimming cost V 8 bases and J 6 bases, with 19 bases left between them. Germline V gives CDR1 SGHTA, CDR2 FQGNSA. There are 15 residues in the CDR3. The CDR3 DNA reads TGTGCCAGCTCCCGTCGGCAGGGCGGCGCCGGGGAGCTGTTTTTT. Amino acids: CASSRRQGGAGELFF.

The CDR3 is CASRTDTSQETQYF. The CDR3 bases are TGTGCCAGCAGGACAGACACATCCCAAGAGACCCAGTACTTC. The chain joins TRBV7-9 to TRBJ2-5; a weak D match, TRBD1 (5 bases). The ends were cut back, 6 bases at V and 1 base at J, with 12 bases in the middle. Germline CDR1 is SEHNR and CDR2 is FQNEAQ (reference sequence). The CDR3 has 14 amino acids. Using reference TRBV7-9 and TRBJ2-5 for the parts outside the CDR3, the full variable domain is DTGVSQNPRHKITKRGQNVTFRCDPISEHNRLYWYRQTLGQGPEFLTYFQNEAQLEKSRLLSDRFSAERPKGSFSTLEIQRTEQGDSAMYLCASRTDTSQETQYFGPGTRLLVL.

A few counts support this clonotype. This sequence joins TRBV12-3 or TRBV12-4 and TRBJ1-1, with D unclear. The V gene lost 5 bases and the J gene lost 3 bases, with 10 bases spanning the gap. The CDR3 loop spans 13 amino acids. The CDR3 spells CASSPDYDTEAFF. The DNA for the CDR3 is TGTGCCAGCAGTCCTGACTATGACACTGAAGCTTTCTTT.

This clonotype was counted only a few times. This sequence joins TRBV7-2 and TRBJ2-7, with D possibly being TRBD1 (6 bases). Germline lookup yields CDR1 SGHTA and CDR2 FQGNSA. The CDR3 totals 14 residues. The ends were cut back, 2 bases at V and 3 bases at J, with 11 bases in the middle. Here the CDR3 DNA reads TGTGCCAGCAGCTTATCAGGGGCGAACTACGAGCAGTACTTC. Encoded protein: CASSLSGANYEQYF.

The CDR3 here is CASSLFLGPSSYNEQFF. CDR3 coding DNA: TGTGCCAGCAGCTTATTCCTCGGGCCGAGCTCCTACAATGAGCAGTTCTTC. The rearrangement links TRBV7-8 to TRBJ2-1; D gene unclear. Germline V lookup: CDR1 SGHVS, CDR2 FQNEAQ. The length of the CDR3 is 17 residues. V was cut by 2 bases and J by 0 bases, with 14 bases left in between.

Only a few counts were recorded for this clonotype. The chain combines TRBV7-9 with TRBJ2-1, with D possibly being TRBD2 (6 bases). Germline CDR1 is SEHNR and CDR2 is FQNEAQ (reference sequence). V gave up 0 bases and J gave up 3 bases, with 12 bases separating them. The CDR3 covers 16 residues. For the CDR3, the DNA is TGTGCCAGCAGCTTAGCGTCCGGGACTGGCTACAATGAGCAGTTCTTC. It codes for CASSLASGTGYNEQFF.

The chain couples TRBV6-6 to TRBJ1-1; D perhaps matches TRBD1 (6 bases). The CDR3 is 12 residues long. Between the trimmed V and J ends, which lost 5 bases and 4 bases, there was a span of 8 bases. Germline assignment: CDR1 MNHNY and CDR2 SVGAGI (reference sequence). The CDR3 reads CASSGRGTEAFF. As DNA, the CDR3 is TGTGCCAGCAGTGGCAGGGGCACTGAAGCTTTCTTT.

This chain joins TRBV6-4 and TRBJ2-1; tentatively, D is TRBD1 or TRBD2 (5 bases each). The CDR3 is 14 amino acids. Germline assignment: CDR1 MRHNA and CDR2 SNTAGT. V was shortened by 4 bases and J by 4 bases, with 11 bases between the two germline ends. The CDR3 here is CASSGGDGYNEQFF. CDR3 sequence (DNA): TGTGCCAGCAGTGGAGGGGACGGATACAATGAGCAGTTCTTC.

This rearrangement joins TRBV7-2 to TRBJ1-5; D possibly corresponds to TRBD1 (6 bases). CDR1 is SGHTA, CDR2 FQGNSA, per germline. The ends were cut back, 1 base at V and 4 bases at J, with 11 bases in the middle. CDR3 length: 15 amino acids. The CDR3 here is CASSLGQEFNQPQHF. The CDR3 region has the DNA TGTGCCAGCAGCTTAGGACAGGAGTTTAATCAGCCCCAGCATTTT.